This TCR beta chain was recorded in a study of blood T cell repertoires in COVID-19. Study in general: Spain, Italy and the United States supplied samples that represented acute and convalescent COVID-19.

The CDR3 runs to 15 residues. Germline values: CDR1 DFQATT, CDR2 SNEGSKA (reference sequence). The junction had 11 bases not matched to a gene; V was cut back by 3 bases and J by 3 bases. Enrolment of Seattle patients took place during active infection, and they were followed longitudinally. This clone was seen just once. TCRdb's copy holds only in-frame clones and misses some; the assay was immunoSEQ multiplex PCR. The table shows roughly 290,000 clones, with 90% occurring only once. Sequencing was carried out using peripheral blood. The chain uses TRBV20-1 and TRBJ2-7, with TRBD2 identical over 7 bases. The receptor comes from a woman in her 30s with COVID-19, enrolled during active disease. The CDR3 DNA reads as TGCAGTGCTAGTAACCCTAGCGGATTTCTCTACGAGCAGTACTTC. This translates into CSASNPSGFLYEQYF.